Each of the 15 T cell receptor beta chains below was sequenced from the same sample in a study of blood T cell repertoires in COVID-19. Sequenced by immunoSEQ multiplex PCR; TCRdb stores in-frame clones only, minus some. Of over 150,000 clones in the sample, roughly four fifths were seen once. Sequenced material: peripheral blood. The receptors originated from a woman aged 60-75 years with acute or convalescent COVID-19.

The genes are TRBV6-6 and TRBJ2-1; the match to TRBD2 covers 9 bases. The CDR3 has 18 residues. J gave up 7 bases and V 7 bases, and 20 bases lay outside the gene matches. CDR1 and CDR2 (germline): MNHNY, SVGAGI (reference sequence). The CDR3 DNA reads TGTGCCAGCACTCTATCGGTCCTAGCGGGGTCCAAGCAGAATGAGCAGTTCTTC. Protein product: CASTLSVLAGSKQNEQFF.

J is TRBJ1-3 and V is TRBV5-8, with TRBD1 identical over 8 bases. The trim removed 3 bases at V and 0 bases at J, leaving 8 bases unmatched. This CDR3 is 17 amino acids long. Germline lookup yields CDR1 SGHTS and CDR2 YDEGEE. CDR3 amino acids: CASSSWTGSSSGNTIYF. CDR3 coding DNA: TGTGCCAGCAGCTCCTGGACAGGGTCGAGCTCTGGAAACACCATATATTTT. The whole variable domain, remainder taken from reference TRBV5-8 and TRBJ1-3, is EAGVTQSPTHLIKTRGQQATLRCSPISGHTSVYWYQQALGLGLQFLLWYDEGEERNRGNFPPRFSGRQFPNYSSELNVNALELEDSALYLCASSSWTGSSSGNTIYFGEGSWLTVV.

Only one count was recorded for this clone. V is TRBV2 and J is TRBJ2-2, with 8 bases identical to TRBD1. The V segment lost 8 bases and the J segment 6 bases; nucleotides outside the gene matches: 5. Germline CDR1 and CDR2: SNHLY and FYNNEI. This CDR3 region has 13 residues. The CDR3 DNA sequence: TGTGCCAGCCGCTCGACAGGGGCCGGGGAGCTGTTTTTT. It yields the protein CASRSTGAGELFF.

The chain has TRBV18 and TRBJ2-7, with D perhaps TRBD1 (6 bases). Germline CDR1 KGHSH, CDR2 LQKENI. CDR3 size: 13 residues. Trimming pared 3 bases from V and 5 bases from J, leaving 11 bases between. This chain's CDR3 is CASSPLAGDEQYF. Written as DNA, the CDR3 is TGTGCCAGCTCACCCCTAGCAGGGGACGAGCAGTACTTC.

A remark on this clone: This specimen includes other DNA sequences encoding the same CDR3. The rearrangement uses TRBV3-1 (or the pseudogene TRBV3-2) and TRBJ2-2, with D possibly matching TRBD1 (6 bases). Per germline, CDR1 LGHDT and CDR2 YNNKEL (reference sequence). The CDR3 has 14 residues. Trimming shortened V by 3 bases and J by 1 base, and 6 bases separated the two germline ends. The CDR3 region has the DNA TGTGCCAGCAGCCAGGGACAGAACACCGGGGAGCTGTTTTTT. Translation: CASSQGQNTGELFF.

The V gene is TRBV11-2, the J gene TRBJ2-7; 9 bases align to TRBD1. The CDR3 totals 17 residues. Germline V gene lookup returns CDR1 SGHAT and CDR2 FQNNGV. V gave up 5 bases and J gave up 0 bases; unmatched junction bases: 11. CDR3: CASSHQTGTGYSYEQYF. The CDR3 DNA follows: TGTGCCAGCAGCCACCAAACCGGGACAGGGTACTCCTACGAGCAGTACTTC.

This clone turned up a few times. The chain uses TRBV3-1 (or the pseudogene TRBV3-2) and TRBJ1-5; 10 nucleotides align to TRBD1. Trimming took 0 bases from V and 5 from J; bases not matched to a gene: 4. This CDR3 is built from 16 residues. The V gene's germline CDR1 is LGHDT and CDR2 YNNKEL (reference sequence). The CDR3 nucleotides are TGTGCCAGCAGCCAAGATTTGGGACAGGGGTATCAGCCCCAGCATTTT. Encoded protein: CASSQDLGQGYQPQHF.

The CDR3 sequence is CASSMDSYQPQHF. CDR3 sequence (DNA): TGTGCCAGTAGTATGGACAGCTATCAGCCCCAGCATTTT. This sequence joins TRBV19 and TRBJ1-5; TRBD1 might be the D (6 bases). CDR1 and CDR2 from the germline V gene are LNHDA and SQIVND (reference sequence). Trimming stripped 3 bases from V and 5 bases from J, with 8 bases between. This CDR3 has 13 residues.

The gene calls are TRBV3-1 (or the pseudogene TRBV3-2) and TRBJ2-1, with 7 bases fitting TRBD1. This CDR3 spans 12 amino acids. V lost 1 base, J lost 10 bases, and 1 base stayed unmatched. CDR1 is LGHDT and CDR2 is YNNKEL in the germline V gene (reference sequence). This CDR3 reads CASSQVDREQFF. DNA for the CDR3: TGTGCCAGCAGCCAAGTGGACAGGGAGCAGTTCTTC.

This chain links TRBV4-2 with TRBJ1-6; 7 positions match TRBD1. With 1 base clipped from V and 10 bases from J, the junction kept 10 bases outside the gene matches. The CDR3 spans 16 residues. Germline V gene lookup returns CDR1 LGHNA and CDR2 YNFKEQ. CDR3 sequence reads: CASSQGGTDQGSPLHF. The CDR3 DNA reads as TGTGCCAGCAGCCAAGGTGGGACAGACCAAGGATCACCCCTCCACTTT.

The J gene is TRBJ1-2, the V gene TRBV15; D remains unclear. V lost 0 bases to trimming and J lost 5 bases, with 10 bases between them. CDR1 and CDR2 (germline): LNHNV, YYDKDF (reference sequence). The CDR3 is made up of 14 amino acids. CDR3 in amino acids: CATSREPLTYGYTF. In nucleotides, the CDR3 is TGTGCCACCAGCAGAGAGCCCCTGACTTATGGCTACACCTTC. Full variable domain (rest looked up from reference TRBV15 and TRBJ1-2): DAMVIQNPRYQVTQFGKPVTLSCSQTLNHNVMYWYQQKSSQAPKLLFHYYDKDFNNEADTPDNFQSRRPNTSFCFLDIRSPGLGDTAMYLCATSREPLTYGYTFGSGTRLTVV.

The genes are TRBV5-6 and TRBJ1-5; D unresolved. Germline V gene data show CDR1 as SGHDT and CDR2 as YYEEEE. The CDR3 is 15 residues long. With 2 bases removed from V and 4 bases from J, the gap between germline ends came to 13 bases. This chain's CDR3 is CASSFMLGENQPQHF. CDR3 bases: TGTGCCAGCAGCTTTATGTTGGGAGAGAATCAGCCCCAGCATTTT. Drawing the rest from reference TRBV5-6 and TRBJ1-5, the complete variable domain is DAGVTQSPTHLIKTRGQQVTLRCSPKSGHDTVSWYQQALGQGPQFIFQYYEEEERQRGNFPDRFSGHQFPNYSSELNVNALLLGDSALYLCASSFMLGENQPQHFGDGTRLSIL.

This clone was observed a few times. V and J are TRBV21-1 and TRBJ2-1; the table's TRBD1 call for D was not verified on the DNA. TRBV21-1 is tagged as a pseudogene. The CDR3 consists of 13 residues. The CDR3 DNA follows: TGTGCCAGCAGAGGACAGGGATACAATGAGCAGTTCTTC. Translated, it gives CASRGQGYNEQFF.

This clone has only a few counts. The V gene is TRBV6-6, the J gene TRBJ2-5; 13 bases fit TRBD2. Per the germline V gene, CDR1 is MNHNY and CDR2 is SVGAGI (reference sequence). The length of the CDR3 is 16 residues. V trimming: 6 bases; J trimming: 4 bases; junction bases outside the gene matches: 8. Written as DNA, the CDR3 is TGTGCCAGCAGGACAACTAGCGGGGGGGCTCTAGAGACCCAGTACTTC. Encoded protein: CASRTTSGGALETQYF.

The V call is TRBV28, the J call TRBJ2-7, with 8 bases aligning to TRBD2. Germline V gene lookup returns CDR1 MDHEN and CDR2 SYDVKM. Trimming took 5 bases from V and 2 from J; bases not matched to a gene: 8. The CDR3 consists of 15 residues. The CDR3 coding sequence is TGTGCCAGCAGTCCTAGGTCGGGGGGGACCTACGAGCAGTACGTC. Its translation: CASSPRSGGTYEQYV.